These 18 T cell receptor beta chains share one sample of origin, sequenced in a study of blood T cells in healthy people across ages. Alongside a J-beta primer mix, a sample-barcoded 5' primer served in a second PCR lasting about 7 to 12 cycles. TCRdb reanalysed the 5' RACE reads using MiXCR and keeps one entry per CDR3 protein. Of approximately 1.5 million distinct CDR3 sequences in the sample, approximately 43% were seen once. Sequences were obtained from blood. Every receptor here comes from a woman under 30 in good health.

V is TRBV20-1 and J is TRBJ2-3; the D gene is possibly TRBD2 (5 bases). Germline CDR1 DFQATT, CDR2 SNEGSKA (reference sequence). V was shortened by 6 bases and J by 5 bases, with 18 bases between the two germline ends. This CDR3 is 14 amino acids long. The CDR3 DNA reads TGCAGTGCCGACCGAGCGGCCCCTGAAGATACGCAGTATTTT. Protein sequence: CSADRAAPEDTQYF.

J is TRBJ2-7 and V is TRBV7-2, with 9 nucleotides matching TRBD2. The germline V gene has CDR1 SGHTA and CDR2 FQGNSA. This CDR3 has 15 residues. J was trimmed by 1 base and V by 3 bases; bases with no gene match: 4. As DNA, the CDR3 is TGTGCCAGCAGCTTTCTAGCGGGATTGTCCTACGAGCAGTACTTC. Translation: CASSFLAGLSYEQYF.

This clonotype has a handful of counts. The J gene is TRBJ2-7, the V gene TRBV29-1, with D uncertain. V was clipped by 2 bases and J by 2 bases, with 10 bases between them. The length of the CDR3 is 13 residues. Per germline, CDR1 SQVTM and CDR2 ANQGSEA. CDR3 DNA sequence: TGCAGCGTTGAAAGTGGGTTACCCTACGAGCAGTACTTC. Translation: CSVESGLPYEQYF.

J is TRBJ2-4 and V is TRBV20-1; 8 positions agree with TRBD2. V lost 6 bases, J lost 7 bases, and 5 bases stayed unmatched. CDR3 length equals 12 residues. From germline, CDR1 is DFQATT and CDR2 SNEGSKA (reference sequence). CDR3 nucleotides: TGCAGTGCCAAGGGACTAGGGAACATTCAGTACTTC. Protein product: CSAKGLGNIQYF.

This sequence joins TRBV5-1 and TRBJ2-5, with a weak D call TRBD1 (6 bases). The CDR3 loop spans 15 amino acids. V was cut by 4 bases and J by 3 bases, with 16 bases left in between. Germline loops: CDR1 SGHRS, CDR2 YFSETQ. In DNA form, the CDR3 reads TGCGCCAGCAGCGCCGCCGGGGCAGGGGAAGAGACCCAGTACTTC. Protein: CASSAAGAGEETQYF. The complete variable domain, with remaining parts taken from reference TRBV5-1 and TRBJ2-5, reads KAGVTQTPRYLIKTRGQQVTLSCSPISGHRSVSWYQQTPGQGLQFLFEYFSETQRNKGNFPGRFSGRQFSNSRSEMNVSTLELGDSALYLCASSAAGAGEETQYFGPGTRLLVL.

This sequence joins TRBV4-2 and TRBJ2-3, with 9 bases identical to TRBD2. Trimming cost V 1 base and J 5 bases; bases outside gene matches: 7. This CDR3 spans 16 amino acids. Germline CDR1 LGHNA, CDR2 YNFKEQ. CDR3 residues: CASSQVQREDIDTQYF. CDR3 in DNA: TGTGCCAGCAGCCAAGTACAGCGGGAGGACATAGATACGCAGTATTTT.

The chain uses TRBV4-3 and TRBJ2-1; D is perhaps TRBD1 (7 bases). The CDR3 runs 15 residues. Germline V gene lookup returns CDR1 LGHNA and CDR2 YSLEER. V shed 1 base and J shed 7 bases, with 14 bases lying between them. The CDR3 loop is CASSQGGTVNNEQFF. CDR3 nucleotides: TGCGCCAGCAGCCAAGGCGGGACAGTCAATAATGAGCAGTTCTTC.

Regarding this clonotype: A much more abundant neighbour one base away suggests this may be a read error. V gene TRBV13 combines with J gene TRBJ2-7, with TRBD2 matching 8 bases. Germline assignment: CDR1 PRHDT and CDR2 FYEKMQ (reference sequence). This CDR3 has 16 amino acids. The CDR3 coding sequence is TGTGCCAGCAGCTTAAGTGGCGGGGGGCCAACCTACGGGCAGTACTTC. As protein: CASSLSGGGPTYGQYF.

The V gene is TRBV4-1, the J gene TRBJ2-4; 7 positions agree with TRBD1. The end of the DNA aligns better with TRBJ2-7, so the J call may be wrong. This CDR3 has 15 residues. Germline lookup yields CDR1 MGHRA and CDR2 YSYEKL. As DNA, the CDR3 is TGCGCCAGCAGCCAAGAGGCGGACAGGTACTACGAGCAGTACTTC. Translation: CASSQEADRYYEQYF.

This sequence joins TRBV7-6 and TRBJ2-1; TRBD2 matches at 9 bases. J lost 8 bases, V lost 3 bases, and 11 bases had no gene match. This CDR3 is 16 amino acids long. Germline V gene lookup returns CDR1 SGHVS and CDR2 FNYEAQ. CDR3 protein: CASSFGLAMLEDEQFF. The CDR3 DNA reads as TGTGCCAGCAGCTTTGGACTAGCGATGCTGGAGGATGAGCAGTTCTTC. The entire variable domain, with the rest obtained from reference TRBV7-6 and TRBJ2-1, is as follows: GAGVSQSPRYKVTKRGQDVALRCDPISGHVSLYWYRQALGQGPEFLTYFNYEAQQDKSGLPNDRFSAERPEGSISTLTIQRTEQRDSAMYRCASSFGLAMLEDEQFFGPGTRLTVL.

This clonotype has a count of ten or more. The chain combines TRBV11-2 with TRBJ2-3; 7 nucleotides align to TRBD1. CDR1 and CDR2 (germline): SGHAT, FQNNGV. This CDR3 comprises 14 residues. V shed 5 bases, J shed 5 bases, and the junction held 7 bases outside the gene matches. CDR3 coding DNA: TGTGCCAGCAGCCCACGGGACAGCGGAGATACGCAGTATTTT. The encoded protein is CASSPRDSGDTQYF.

The chain has TRBV6-2 or TRBV6-3 and TRBJ2-3; tentatively, D is TRBD2 (6 bases). The V end lost 6 bases, the J end lost 10 bases, and 23 bases lay between the germline ends. This CDR3 spans 15 amino acids. Germline CDR1 reads MNHEY; CDR2 reads SVGEGT. The CDR3 DNA follows: TGTGCCAGCAGGCCCCTGGGAGGACCACCGGATCCGCAGTATTTT. Translation gives CASRPLGGPPDPQYF.

This clonotype was observed a handful of times. This chain joins TRBV12-3 or TRBV12-4 and TRBJ1-2; D is undetermined. V dropped 5 bases and J dropped 7 bases, with 17 bases sitting between them. This CDR3 is 14 amino acids long. DNA for the CDR3: TGTGCCAGCAGTGTAGGAAGCGGAATTAGTGGCTACACCTTC. The encoded protein is CASSVGSGISGYTF.

The chain combines TRBV10-3 with TRBJ2-2, with 9 bases lining up with TRBD2. The CDR3 extends over 15 amino acids. Trimming at V came to 8 bases and at J to 0 bases, leaving 4 bases not matched to a gene. Germline CDR1 is ENHRY and CDR2 is SYGVKD. Here the CDR3 reads CAIGVAGANTGELFF. The CDR3 coding sequence is TGTGCCATCGGGGTAGCGGGAGCGAACACCGGGGAGCTGTTTTTT.

This clonotype was recorded once. With a much larger clone just one base away, this may be a read error. The V call is TRBV7-2, the J call TRBJ1-2, with D perhaps TRBD1 (6 bases). Per the germline V gene, CDR1 is SGHTA and CDR2 is FQGNSA. The CDR3 loop spans 15 amino acids. Trimming cost V 8 bases and J 2 bases, with 18 bases left between them. The CDR3 reads CASAQSPGQNYGYTF. CDR3 DNA sequence: TGTGCCAGCGCCCAAAGCCCCGGACAGAACTATGGCTACACCTTC.

The chain links TRBV2 to TRBJ2-7, with D perhaps matching TRBD1 (5 bases). Per germline, CDR1 SNHLY and CDR2 FYNNEI. Trimming cost V 1 base and J 0 bases, with 10 bases left between them. The CDR3 covers 15 residues. CDR3 region: CASSEVDSLSYEQYF. The CDR3 coding sequence is TGTGCCAGCAGTGAAGTTGACAGCCTCTCCTACGAGCAGTACTTC.

This clonotype was recorded many times. The genes are TRBV20-1 and TRBJ2-3, with 11 positions matching TRBD2. Trimming removed 6 bases from V and 2 bases from J; junction bases left unmatched: 4. CDR1 and CDR2 from the germline V gene are DFQATT and SNEGSKA (reference sequence). The CDR3 length is 14 residues. CDR3 residues: CSALTSGNTDTQYF. DNA for the CDR3: TGCAGTGCCTTGACTAGCGGGAACACAGATACGCAGTATTTT.

The genes are TRBV5-1 and TRBJ2-5, with D hard to call. Germline assignment: CDR1 SGHRS and CDR2 YFSETQ. V shed 1 base and J shed 11 bases, with 12 bases lying between them. The CDR3 consists of 12 residues. DNA of the CDR3: TGCGCCAGCAGCTTGTCCACTAATGAGCAGTACTTC. It specifies CASSLSTNEQYF.